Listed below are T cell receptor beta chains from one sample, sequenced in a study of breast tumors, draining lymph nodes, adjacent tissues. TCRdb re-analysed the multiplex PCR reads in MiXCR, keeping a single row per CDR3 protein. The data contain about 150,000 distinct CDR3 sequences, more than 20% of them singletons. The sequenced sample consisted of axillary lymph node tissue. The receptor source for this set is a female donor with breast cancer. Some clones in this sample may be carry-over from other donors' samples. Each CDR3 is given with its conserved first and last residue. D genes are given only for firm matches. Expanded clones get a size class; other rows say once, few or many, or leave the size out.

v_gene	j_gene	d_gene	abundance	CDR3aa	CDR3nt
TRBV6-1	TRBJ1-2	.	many	CASSDSGYGYTF	TGTGCCAGCAGTGACTCGGGTTATGGCTACACCTTC
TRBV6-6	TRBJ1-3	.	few	CASSPQKASGNTIYF	TGTGCCAGCAGTCCTCAGAAAGCCTCTGGAAACACCATATATTTT
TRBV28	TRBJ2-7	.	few	CASKGSYEQYF	TGTGCCAGCAAGGGCTCCTACGAGCAGTACTTC
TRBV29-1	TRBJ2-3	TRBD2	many	CSSLALVADTQYF	TGCAGCTCACTAGCGCTTGTTGCAGATACGCAGTATTTT
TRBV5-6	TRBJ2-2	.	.	CASRRANTGELFF	TGTGCCAGCAGGAGGGCTAACACCGGGGAGCTGTTTTTT
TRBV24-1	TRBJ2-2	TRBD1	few	CATSDPGQGAIGELFF	TGTGCCACCAGTGATCCCGGACAGGGGGCAATCGGGGAGCTGTTTTTT
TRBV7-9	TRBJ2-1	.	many	CASSSPSTDEQFF	TGTGCCAGCAGCTCCCCCTCCACAGATGAGCAGTTCTTC
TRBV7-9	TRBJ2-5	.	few	CASSSDGGGTQYF	TGTGCCAGCAGCTCCGACGGGGGTGGGACCCAGTACTTC
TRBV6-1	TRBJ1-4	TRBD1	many	CASSGGQASNEKLFF	TGTGCCAGCAGTGGAGGACAGGCATCTAATGAAAAACTGTTTTTT
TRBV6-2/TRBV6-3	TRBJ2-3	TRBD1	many	CASSRETGTGMADTQYF	TGTGCCAGCAGCCGTGAGACCGGGACAGGGATGGCAGATACGCAGTATTTT
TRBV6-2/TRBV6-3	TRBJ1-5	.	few	CASSYTGGPSNQPQHF	TGTGCCAGCAGTTATACTGGGGGCCCTAGCAATCAGCCCCAGCATTTT
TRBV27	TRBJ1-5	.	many	CASSRRDSNQPQHF	TGTGCCAGCAGCCGACGAGATAGCAATCAGCCCCAGCATTTT
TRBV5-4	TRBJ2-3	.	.	CASSLGRADTQYF	TGTGCCAGCAGCTTGGGTCGCGCAGATACGCAGTATTTT
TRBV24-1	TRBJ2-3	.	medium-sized	CATSDPPGDTQYF	TGTGCCACCAGTGACCCCCCCGGAGATACGCAGTATTTT
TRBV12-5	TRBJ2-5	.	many	CASANTAGGETQYF	TGTGCTAGTGCAAATACGGCGGGCGGGGAGACCCAGTACTTC
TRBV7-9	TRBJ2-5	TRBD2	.	CASSPVAAGGETQYF	TGTGCCAGCAGCCCCGTGGCAGCGGGAGGCGAGACCCAGTACTTC
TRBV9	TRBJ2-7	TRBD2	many	CASSVDPGTSVYEQYF	TGTGCCAGCAGCGTAGATCCCGGGACTAGCGTCTACGAGCAGTACTTC
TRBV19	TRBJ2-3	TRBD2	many	CASSMSTSGSQYF	TGTGCCAGTAGTATGTCGACTAGCGGGTCGCAGTATTTT
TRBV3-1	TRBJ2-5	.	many	CASSPSLGGSQPQETQYF	TGTGCCAGCAGCCCTTCTCTAGGAGGGAGCCAACCCCAAGAGACCCAGTACTTC
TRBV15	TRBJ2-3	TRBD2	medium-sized	CATSPLAGSTDTQYF	TGTGCCACCTCCCCACTAGCGGGGAGCACAGATACGCAGTATTTT
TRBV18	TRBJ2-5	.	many	CASSPREGGETQYF	TGTGCCAGCTCACCAAGAGAGGGCGGGGAGACCCAGTACTTC
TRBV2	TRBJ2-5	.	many	CASSEGHRQETQYF	TGTGCCAGCAGTGAGGGACATCGACAAGAGACCCAGTACTTC